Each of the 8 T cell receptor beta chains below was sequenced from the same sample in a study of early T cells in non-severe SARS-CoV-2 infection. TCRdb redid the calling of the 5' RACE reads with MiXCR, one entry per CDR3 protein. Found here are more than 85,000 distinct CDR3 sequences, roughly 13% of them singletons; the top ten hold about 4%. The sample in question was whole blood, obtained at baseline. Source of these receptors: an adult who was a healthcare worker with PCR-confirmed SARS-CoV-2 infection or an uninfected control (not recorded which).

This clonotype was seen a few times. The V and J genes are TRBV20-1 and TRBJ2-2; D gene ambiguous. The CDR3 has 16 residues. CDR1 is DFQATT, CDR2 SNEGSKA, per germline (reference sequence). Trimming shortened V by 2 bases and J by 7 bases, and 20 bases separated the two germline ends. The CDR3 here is CSARRVPRSGGGELFF. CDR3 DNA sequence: TGCAGTGCTAGACGGGTCCCCAGGTCCGGCGGCGGGGAGCTGTTTTTT.

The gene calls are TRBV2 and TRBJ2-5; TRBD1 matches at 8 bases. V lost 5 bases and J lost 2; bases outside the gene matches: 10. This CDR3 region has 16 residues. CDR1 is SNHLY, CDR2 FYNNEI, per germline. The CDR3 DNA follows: TGTGCCAGCAGTCCCGGACAGGGCCTCCTTCAAGAGACCCAGTACTTC. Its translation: CASSPGQGLLQETQYF.

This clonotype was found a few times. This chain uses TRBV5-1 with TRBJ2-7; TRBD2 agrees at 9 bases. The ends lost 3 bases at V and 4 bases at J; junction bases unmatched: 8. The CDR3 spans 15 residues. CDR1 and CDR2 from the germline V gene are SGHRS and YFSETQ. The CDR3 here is CASSSTGTSPYEQYF. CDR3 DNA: TGCGCCAGCAGCTCGACCGGGACTAGCCCTTACGAGCAGTACTTC.

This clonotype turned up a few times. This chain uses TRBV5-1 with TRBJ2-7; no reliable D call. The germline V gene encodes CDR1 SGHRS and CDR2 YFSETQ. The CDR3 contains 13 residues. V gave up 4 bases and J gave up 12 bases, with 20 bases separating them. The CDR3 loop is CASSAGPGENPYF. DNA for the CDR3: TGCGCCAGCAGCGCCGGGCCTGGGGAAAACCCGTACTTC.

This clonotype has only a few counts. CDR3 nucleotide sequence: TGTGCCAGCAGTAGACAGGGGCCTACCACCGGGGAGCTGTTTTTT. Protein product: CASSRQGPTTGELFF. The chain has TRBV12-3 or TRBV12-4 and TRBJ2-2, with TRBD1 identical over 8 bases. The length of the CDR3 is 15 residues. The V segment lost 5 bases and the J segment 4 bases; nucleotides outside the gene matches: 6.

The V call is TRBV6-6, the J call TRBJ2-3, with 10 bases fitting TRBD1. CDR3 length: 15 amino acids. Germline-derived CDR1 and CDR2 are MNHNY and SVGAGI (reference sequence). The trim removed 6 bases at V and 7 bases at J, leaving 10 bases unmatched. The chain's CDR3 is CASSPGTGVTNTQYF. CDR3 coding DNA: TGTGCCAGCAGCCCCGGGACAGGGGTTACAAATACGCAGTATTTT.

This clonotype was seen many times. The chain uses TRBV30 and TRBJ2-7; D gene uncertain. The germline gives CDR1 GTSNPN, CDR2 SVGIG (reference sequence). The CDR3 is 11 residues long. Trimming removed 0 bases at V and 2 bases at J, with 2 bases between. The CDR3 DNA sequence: TGTGCCTGGAGTGTGACCTACGAGCAGTACTTC. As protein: CAWSVTYEQYF.

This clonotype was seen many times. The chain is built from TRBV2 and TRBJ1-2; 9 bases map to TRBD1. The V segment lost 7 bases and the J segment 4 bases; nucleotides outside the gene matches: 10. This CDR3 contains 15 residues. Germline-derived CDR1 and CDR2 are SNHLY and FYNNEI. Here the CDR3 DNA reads TGTGCCAGCACGGGACAGGGCCCGCTAAGCTATGGCTACACCTTC. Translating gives CASTGQGPLSYGYTF.